A single sample gave rise to the 8 T cell receptor beta chains below, sequenced in a study of blood T cells in healthy people across ages. Then a second PCR, running about 6 to 12 cycles, was carried out with a sample-barcoded 5' primer and a J-beta primer mix. TCRdb processed the 5' RACE reads anew with MiXCR; each CDR3 protein has one entry. The sample shows 650,000 to 800,000 distinct CDR3 sequences, around two fifths of them seen only once. The sequenced sample consisted of blood. The origin of the receptors is a man aged 55 to 70 in good health.

As DNA, the CDR3 is TGCAGCGTTGCCGGCAAACGCTGCGAGCAGTACTTC. Protein: CSVAGKRCEQYF. The rearrangement uses TRBV29-1 and TRBJ2-4; no definite D call. With the DNA end fitting TRBJ2-7 better, the J assignment may be wrong. Germline CDR1 and CDR2: SQVTM and ANQGSEA. The CDR3 has 12 amino acids.

CDR3 DNA sequence: TGCGCCAGCAGCCCTTTCACAGGGGATTATGGCTACACCTTC. Translating it yields CASSPFTGDYGYTF. J is TRBJ1-2 and V is TRBV4-3; TRBD1 aligns across 7 bases. Germline V lookup: CDR1 LGHNA, CDR2 YSLEER. The CDR3 consists of 14 residues. The V and J ends lost 4 bases and 5 bases, in that order; junction bases with no gene match: 7.

This rearrangement joins TRBV2 to TRBJ2-7, with 11 nucleotides matching TRBD1. Per the germline V gene, CDR1 is SNHLY and CDR2 is FYNNEI. With 6 bases clipped from V and 4 bases from J, the junction kept 5 bases outside the gene matches. The CDR3 has 14 residues. Here the CDR3 DNA reads TGTGCCAGCAGAGGGACAGGGGGAAGGTACGAGCAGTACTTC. It yields the protein CASRGTGGRYEQYF.

The V call is TRBV5-6, the J call TRBJ2-1; D is unclear. The CDR3 sequence is 13 residues long. The V gene's germline CDR1 is SGHDT and CDR2 YYEEEE. The V and J ends lost 0 bases and 7 bases respectively, with 8 bases between them. As DNA, the CDR3 is TGTGCCAGCAGCTTGGAGGTGGGGAATGAGCAGTTCTTC. Translated, it gives CASSLEVGNEQFF.

The rearrangement links TRBV12-3 or TRBV12-4 to TRBJ2-5; 7 bases match TRBD2. The J segment lost 1 base and the V segment lost 7 bases, leaving 9 bases of the junction unmatched. This CDR3 contains 15 residues. The CDR3 is CASTWGGIVQETQYF. CDR3 bases: TGTGCCAGCACCTGGGGAGGGATCGTCCAAGAGACCCAGTACTTC.

Only a few counts were recorded for this clonotype. The gene calls are TRBV27 and TRBJ1-6; D is uncertain. The V end lost 8 bases, the J end lost 1 base, and 12 bases lay between the germline ends. Germline values: CDR1 MNHEY, CDR2 SMNVEV (reference sequence). The CDR3 sequence is 15 residues long. DNA for the CDR3: TGTGCCAGCGCGATTCGAGGATCCTATAATTCACCCCTCCACTTT. It specifies CASAIRGSYNSPLHF.

The V and J genes are TRBV20-1 and TRBJ1-6; the D gene is possibly TRBD1 (5 bases). This CDR3 region has 17 residues. CDR1 is DFQATT and CDR2 is SNEGSKA in the germline V gene (reference sequence). Trimming left V 5 bases short and J 9 bases short, with 26 bases between. The CDR3 nucleotides are TGCAGTGCTTTTACGGGGCAGGGTCTTCATGAGGGTTCACCCCTCCACTTT. Its protein product is CSAFTGQGLHEGSPLHF.

This sequence joins TRBV25-1 and TRBJ1-4; D is possibly TRBD1 (5 bases). CDR3 size: 17 residues. Germline V lookup: CDR1 MGHDK, CDR2 SYGVNS. Deletions cut 3 bases from V and 7 bases from J, with 21 bases between. The CDR3 coding sequence is TGTGCCAGCAGTGATGACGTGAAGGGGTCCGGGTTTGAAAAACTGTTTTTT. Its translation: CASSDDVKGSGFEKLFF.